The 9 T cell receptor beta chains below come from one sample, sequenced in a study of monozygotic twins with inflammatory bowel disease. From its re-call of the 5' RACE reads, TCRdb lists each CDR3 protein once, without DNA. The table for this sample gives approximately 120,000 distinct CDR3 sequences. Sequencing was performed on blood. The receptors were gathered from a human donor with ulcerative colitis or Crohn's disease, or a healthy co-twin of an affected twin (not recorded which).

The rearrangement uses TRBV4-1 and TRBJ1-1; lacking DNA, the TRBD1 call made by TCRdb goes unchecked. CDR3 length: 15 amino acids. In germline, CDR1 is MGHRA, CDR2 YSYEKL. CDR3 loop: CASSIRDRGQDEAFF.

The chain carries TRBV6-1 and TRBJ1-2; without DNA, the TCRdb call of TRBD1 cannot be checked. Germline V gene lookup returns CDR1 MNHNS and CDR2 SASEGT. The CDR3 extends over 15 amino acids. This CDR3 reads CASRSGQPINYGYTF.

The chain combines TRBV12-3 or TRBV12-4 with TRBJ1-6; TCRdb's D call of TRBD1 is untestable without DNA. The CDR3 is 15 amino acids. The chain's CDR3 is CASSLGTSFGSPLHF.

The chain is built from TRBV20-1 and TRBJ2-6; TCRdb's D gene call, TRBD1, goes unchecked for lack of DNA. The CDR3 consists of 14 residues. CDR1 and CDR2 from the germline V gene are DFQATT and SNEGSKA (reference sequence). The CDR3 region is CSATRGLGANVLTF.

The gene calls are TRBV3-1 and TRBJ2-1; TCRdb calls TRBD2, which cannot be checked without DNA. Per the germline V gene, CDR1 is LGHDT and CDR2 is YNNKEL (reference sequence). The CDR3 runs to 12 residues. This chain's CDR3 is CASSLTLAEQFF.

This rearrangement joins TRBV5-1 to TRBJ2-5; TCRdb proposes TRBD2, but this gene call is untestable without DNA. Germline assignment: CDR1 SGHRS and CDR2 YFSETQ. This CDR3 contains 13 residues. CDR3 protein: CASSTGLGETQYF.

V usage is TRBV12-3 or TRBV12-4 and J usage is TRBJ2-1; the TCRdb D gene call, TRBD2, has no DNA to confirm it. The CDR3 is made up of 16 amino acids. This CDR3 reads CASSPQGPDTYNEQFF.

The rearrangement uses TRBV5-5 and TRBJ2-1; lacking DNA, the TRBD1 call made by TCRdb goes unchecked. The CDR3 contains 13 residues. Germline-derived CDR1 and CDR2 are SGHKS and YYEKEE (reference sequence). This chain's CDR3 is CASSGGWGDEQFF.

The chain uses TRBV28 and TRBJ2-2; the D gene TCRdb calls, TRBD2, cannot be checked with no DNA. The CDR3 is 17 residues long. Germline CDR1 reads MDHEN; CDR2 reads SYDVKM. The CDR3 reads CASSSTREGSYTGELFF.